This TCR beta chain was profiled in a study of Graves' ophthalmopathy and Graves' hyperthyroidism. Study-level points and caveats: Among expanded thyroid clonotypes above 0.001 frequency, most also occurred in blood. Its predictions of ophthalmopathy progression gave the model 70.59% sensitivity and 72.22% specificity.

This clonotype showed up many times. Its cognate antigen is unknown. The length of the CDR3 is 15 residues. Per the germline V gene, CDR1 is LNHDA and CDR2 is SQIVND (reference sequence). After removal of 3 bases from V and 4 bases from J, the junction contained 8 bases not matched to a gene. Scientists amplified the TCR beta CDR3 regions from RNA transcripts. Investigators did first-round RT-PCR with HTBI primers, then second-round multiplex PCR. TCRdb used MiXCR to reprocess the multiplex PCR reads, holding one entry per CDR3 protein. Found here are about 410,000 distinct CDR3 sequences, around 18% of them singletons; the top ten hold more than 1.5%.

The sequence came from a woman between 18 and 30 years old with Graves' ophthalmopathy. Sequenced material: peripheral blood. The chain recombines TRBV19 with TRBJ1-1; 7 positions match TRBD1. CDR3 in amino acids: CASSIAEGAGTEAFF. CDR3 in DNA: TGTGCCAGTAGTATCGCCGAGGGGGCTGGCACTGAAGCTTTCTTT.